The 26 T cell receptor beta chains below come from one sample, sequenced in a study of shared clonotypes between healthy human individuals. This table comes from immunoSEQ multiplex PCR, and its TCRdb copy is limited to in-frame clones, with some not included. The sample has 2 million to 2.5 million clones, approximately 95% seen once. The sequencing sample was made of naive CD4+ T cells from PBMCs. The subset denotes: CD45RA+ positively selected. All receptors come from a man younger than 30 in good health. Some clones in this sample may be carry-over from other donors' samples.

DNA for the CDR3: TGTGCCAGCAGCGAGGTGGGACAGGGAAAAGGCGGCTACACCTTC. It is translated as CASSEVGQGKGGYTF. The chain links TRBV25-1 to TRBJ1-2; 9 bases match TRBD1. The V segment lost 6 bases and the J segment 8 bases; nucleotides outside the gene matches: 13. The CDR3 extends over 15 amino acids. Germline CDR1 reads MGHDK; CDR2 reads SYGVNS.

The chain is built from TRBV5-4 and TRBJ2-5; 7 positions agree with TRBD2. Per the germline V gene, CDR1 is SGHNT and CDR2 is YYREEE (reference sequence). The CDR3 consists of 16 residues. V was pared by 0 bases and J by 4 bases, with 9 bases of the junction left unmatched. The CDR3 sequence: CASSLDPTSVGETQYF. CDR3 nucleotide sequence: TGTGCCAGCAGCTTGGATCCTACTAGCGTCGGAGAGACCCAGTACTTC.

The CDR3 coding sequence is TGTGCCAGCAGTCAAAGGTCCCCCTACAATGAGCAGTTCTTC. Its translation is CASSQRSPYNEQFF. The chain combines TRBV28 with TRBJ2-1; no firm D call. The germline gives CDR1 MDHEN, CDR2 SYDVKM. There are 14 residues in the CDR3. Deletions cut 5 bases from V and 2 bases from J, with 10 bases between.

In its sample, this clone was seen once. J is TRBJ2-6 and V is TRBV7-9; D remains unclear. Looked up from germline, CDR1 is SEHNR and CDR2 is FQNEAQ (reference sequence). The CDR3 length is 19 residues. With 2 bases removed from V and 0 bases from J, the gap between germline ends came to 17 bases. Written as DNA, the CDR3 is TGTGCCAGCAGCTTAAATTCTTGGGGTTCGAGCTCTGGGGCCAACGTCCTGACTTTC. Translating gives CASSLNSWGSSSGANVLTF.

J is TRBJ2-7 and V is TRBV30; maybe TRBD2 (7 bases). CDR1 is GTSNPN, CDR2 SVGIG, per germline (reference sequence). This CDR3 spans 13 amino acids. Trimming took off 0 bases at V and 6 bases at J, with 12 bases between the two ends. The CDR3 DNA reads as TGTGCCTGGAGTGTAGGGAGGGGGACCGAGCAGTACTTC. This translates into CAWSVGRGTEQYF.

This clone was recorded once. The chain employs TRBV4-2 and TRBJ2-2, with a possible D match to TRBD1 (6 bases). CDR3 size: 14 residues. Trimming pared 3 bases from V and 4 bases from J, leaving 9 bases between. The germline V gene encodes CDR1 LGHNA and CDR2 YNFKEQ. This chain's CDR3 is CASSQNRATGELFF. As DNA, the CDR3 is TGTGCCAGCAGCCAGAACAGGGCCACCGGGGAGCTGTTTTTT.

V and J are TRBV6-1 and TRBJ2-7, with D unclear. Trimming pared 4 bases from V and 4 bases from J, leaving 8 bases between. Germline CDR1 and CDR2: MNHNS and SASEGT. This CDR3 contains 12 residues. The CDR3 here is CASSVKGYEQYF. In nucleotides, the CDR3 is TGTGCCAGCAGTGTAAAAGGGTACGAGCAGTACTTC.

This chain joins TRBV7-2 and TRBJ2-3, with TRBD1 matching over 9 bases. Trimming removed 1 base from V and 3 bases from J; junction bases left unmatched: 8. CDR3 length equals 17 residues. The germline CDR1 and CDR2 sequences are SGHTA and FQGNSA. As DNA, the CDR3 is TGTGCCAGCAGCTTAGGGCTTAACAGGGGGCTTACAGATACGCAGTATTTT. It translates to CASSLGLNRGLTDTQYF.

The chain links TRBV7-9 to TRBJ1-3; unclear D gene. Germline assignment: CDR1 SEHNR and CDR2 FQNEAQ (reference sequence). This CDR3 contains 12 residues. V lost 6 bases and J 6 bases, leaving 9 bases between the germline ends. Here the CDR3 reads CASSDSQNTIYF. CDR3 DNA: TGTGCCAGCAGTGACTCTCAAAACACCATATATTTT.

For the CDR3, the DNA is TGTGCCAGCAGCCTAAGGGCGGGCTATGGCTACACCTTC. Translating it yields CASSLRAGYGYTF. This chain connects TRBV28 to TRBJ1-2; D ambiguous. The length of the CDR3 is 13 residues. Germline assignment: CDR1 MDHEN and CDR2 SYDVKM. Trimming stripped 6 bases from V and 4 bases from J, with 12 bases between.

The chain is built from TRBV29-1 and TRBJ2-2, with D possibly matching TRBD2 (5 bases). The germline CDR1 and CDR2 sequences are SQVTM and ANQGSEA. The length of the CDR3 is 17 residues. The V end was cut by 7 bases, the J end by 4 bases, with 25 bases between. CDR3 DNA sequence: TGCAGCGCCTACCTACTAGTTTCAGTACCTGGCACCGGGGAGCTGTTTTTT. It encodes CSAYLLVSVPGTGELFF.

The chain is built from TRBV7-8 and TRBJ2-4; D ambiguous. The V end lost 5 bases, the J end lost 0 bases, and 17 bases lay between the germline ends. CDR1 and CDR2 from the germline V gene are SGHVS and FQNEAQ. The CDR3 runs to 17 residues. For the CDR3, the DNA is TGTGCCAGCAGCCCCGAAGCAGGACCATTAGCCAAAAACATTCAGTACTTC. Translated, it gives CASSPEAGPLAKNIQYF.

This chain joins TRBV29-1 and TRBJ2-1; D gene uncertain. Per the germline V gene, CDR1 is SQVTM and CDR2 is ANQGSEA. Deletions cut 1 base from V and 5 bases from J, with 9 bases between. The CDR3 is 13 amino acids. The CDR3 loop is CSVEGHRNNEQFF. The CDR3 DNA reads TGCAGCGTTGAAGGTCATAGGAACAATGAGCAGTTCTTC.

The chain uses TRBV6-5 and TRBJ2-1; a weak D match, TRBD2 (6 bases). This CDR3 is 15 amino acids long. Trimming pared 5 bases from V and 7 bases from J, leaving 18 bases between. The germline CDR1 and CDR2 sequences are MNHEY and SVGAGI. The chain's CDR3 is CASSPLAILGNEQFF. The CDR3 coding sequence is TGTGCCAGCAGTCCACTAGCCATCCTTGGAAATGAGCAGTTCTTC.

This clone was found once. This sequence joins TRBV19 and TRBJ2-6, with 10 bases matching TRBD1. V lost 8 bases, J lost 4 bases, and 2 bases stayed unmatched. The germline CDR1 and CDR2 sequences are LNHDA and SQIVND (reference sequence). The CDR3 length is 14 residues. The CDR3 bases are TGTGCCAGTGGGACAGGGGTCGGGGCCAACGTCCTGACTTTC. Encoded protein: CASGTGVGANVLTF.

CDR3 DNA: TGTGCCAGTAGTATCACAGACAGCCTAAACTATGGCTACACCTTC. Its translation: CASSITDSLNYGYTF. The J gene is TRBJ1-2, the V gene TRBV19; TRBD1 might be the D (5 bases). Germline CDR1 is LNHDA and CDR2 is SQIVND (reference sequence). The CDR3 extends over 15 amino acids. V lost 3 bases, J lost 2 bases, and 13 bases lay in between.

This chain connects TRBV19 to TRBJ2-7; D is unclear. With 2 bases removed from V and 1 base from J, the gap between germline ends came to 12 bases. Germline V gene data show CDR1 as LNHDA and CDR2 as SQIVND (reference sequence). The CDR3 runs to 15 residues. CDR3 sequence (DNA): TGTGCCAGTAGTATATCGGCCCGCGGTTCCTACGAGCAGTACTTC. This codes for CASSISARGSYEQYF.

This rearrangement joins TRBV5-5 to TRBJ2-7; D perhaps matches TRBD1 (5 bases). The V gene's germline CDR1 is SGHKS and CDR2 YYEKEE (reference sequence). This CDR3 comprises 14 residues. The V end lost 0 bases, the J end lost 1 base, and 8 bases lay between the germline ends. The CDR3 bases are TGTGCCAGCAGCTTGGGACAGAGATCCTACGAGCAGTACTTC. Its translation: CASSLGQRSYEQYF. Variable domain in full (rest from reference TRBV5-5 and TRBJ2-7): DAGVTQSPTHLIKTRGQQVTLRCSPISGHKSVSWYQQVLGQGPQFIFQYYEKEERGRGNFPDRFSARQFPNYSSELNVNALLLGDSALYLCASSLGQRSYEQYFGPGTRLTVT.

V is TRBV27 and J is TRBJ2-5; unclear D gene. CDR1 is MNHEY, CDR2 SMNVEV, per germline (reference sequence). V dropped 3 bases and J dropped 5 bases, with 10 bases sitting between them. CDR3 size: 13 residues. CDR3 region: CASSFRNGETQYF. The CDR3 nucleotides are TGTGCCAGCAGTTTCCGGAACGGGGAGACCCAGTACTTC.

This chain uses TRBV25-1 with TRBJ2-3; D call uncertain. Germline loops: CDR1 MGHDK, CDR2 SYGVNS. The CDR3 runs to 14 residues. V lost 5 bases and J 5 bases, leaving 14 bases between the germline ends. The CDR3 protein is CASSNPRAGDTQYF. The CDR3 region has the DNA TGTGCCAGCAGTAACCCTAGGGCCGGAGATACGCAGTATTTT.

The chain carries TRBV19 and TRBJ1-3; D gene unclear. This CDR3 region has 14 residues. Germline-derived CDR1 and CDR2 are LNHDA and SQIVND (reference sequence). Trimming cost V 3 bases and J 3 bases, with 9 bases left between them. CDR3 loop: CASSITGDGNTIYF. Written as DNA, the CDR3 is TGTGCCAGTAGTATTACGGGAGATGGAAACACCATATATTTT.

This rearrangement joins TRBV11-2 to TRBJ2-2; tentatively, D is TRBD1 (6 bases). CDR1 SGHAT and CDR2 FQNNGV come from the germline V gene. Deletions cut 4 bases from V and 2 bases from J, with 11 bases between. The CDR3 spans 15 residues. CDR3 DNA sequence: TGTGCCAGCAGCTCGTGGGACACTAACACCGGGGAGCTGTTTTTT. It specifies CASSSWDTNTGELFF. Full variable domain (remainder filled in from reference TRBV11-2 and TRBJ2-2): EAGVAQSPRYKIIEKRQSVAFWCNPISGHATLYWYQQILGQGPKLLIQFQNNGVVDDSQLPKDRFSAERLKGVDSTLKIQPAKLEDSAVYLCASSSWDTNTGELFFGEGSRLTVL.

This clone appeared once. The V gene is TRBV6-5, the J gene TRBJ1-1, with D maybe TRBD1 (5 bases). V lost 4 bases and J lost 4, with 13 bases in between. Germline CDR1 is MNHEY and CDR2 is SVGAGI. The CDR3 loop spans 14 amino acids. CDR3 amino acids: CASSSRGPPTEAFF. The CDR3 coding sequence is TGTGCCAGCAGTTCCCGGGGCCCCCCCACTGAAGCTTTCTTT.

The chain recombines TRBV27 with TRBJ2-2, with a tentative D call TRBD2 (6 bases). Germline V lookup: CDR1 MNHEY, CDR2 SMNVEV (reference sequence). CDR3 length: 13 amino acids. The V end was cut by 6 bases, the J end by 6 bases, with 11 bases between. This chain's CDR3 is CASRPRRAGELFF. The CDR3 DNA sequence: TGTGCCAGCAGACCAAGGAGGGCCGGGGAGCTGTTTTTT.

The gene calls are TRBV4-2 and TRBJ2-3; 11 bases are a match to TRBD2. V shed 0 bases, J shed 6 bases, and the junction held 11 bases outside the gene matches. Germline V gene sequence: CDR1 LGHNA, CDR2 YNFKEQ. The CDR3 runs to 18 residues. The CDR3 here is CASSQDLGTSGRDDTQYF. CDR3 in DNA: TGTGCCAGCAGCCAAGATCTGGGGACTAGCGGTAGAGATGATACGCAGTATTTT.

The genes are TRBV27 and TRBJ2-2, with D unresolved. Per germline, CDR1 MNHEY and CDR2 SMNVEV (reference sequence). This CDR3 comprises 17 residues. V shed 1 base and J shed 0 bases, with 12 bases lying between them. CDR3 sequence reads: CASSLLFGPANTGELFF. The CDR3 DNA is TGTGCCAGCAGTTTATTGTTCGGGCCAGCGAACACCGGGGAGCTGTTTTTT.